A single sample is the source of the 18 T cell receptor beta chains below, sequenced in a study of CD8 T cells in Susac syndrome. RNA amounts of roughly 0.45 to 1 ug underwent reverse transcription with random hexamers. MiXCR was run by TCRdb on the immunoSEQ multiplex PCR reads, yielding one entry per CDR3 protein. The profile shows 80,000 or so distinct CDR3 sequences, about 93% of them singletons. Sample: CD4+ T cells from PBMCs. Receptors originate from a human donor with Susac syndrome.

The gene calls are TRBV7-9 and TRBJ2-1, with TRBD1 matching 7 bases. The junction had 16 bases not matched to a gene; V was cut back by 6 bases and J by 8 bases. Germline lookup yields CDR1 SEHNR and CDR2 FQNEAQ (reference sequence). The CDR3 loop spans 16 amino acids. CDR3 in amino acids: CASRPPVVPGGHEQFF. DNA for the CDR3: TGTGCCAGCAGGCCCCCGGTGGTTCCAGGGGGTCATGAGCAGTTCTTC.

The rearrangement joins TRBV6-5 to TRBJ2-1; D is unresolved. The germline V and J ends were trimmed by 0 bases and 3 bases, with 9 bases remaining between them. Germline V lookup: CDR1 MNHEY, CDR2 SVGAGI. CDR3 length: 15 amino acids. CDR3 in amino acids: CASSYSGVRYNEQFF. DNA for the CDR3: TGTGCCAGCAGTTACTCTGGGGTCCGCTACAATGAGCAGTTCTTC.

The genes are TRBV18 and TRBJ2-2; maybe TRBD1 (6 bases). The CDR3 sequence is 17 residues long. In germline, CDR1 is KGHSH, CDR2 LQKENI. With 5 bases removed from V and 2 bases from J, the gap between germline ends came to 18 bases. The CDR3: CASSSFGGGLNTGELFF. The CDR3 coding sequence is TGTGCCAGCTCATCTTTTGGTGGGGGCCTCAACACCGGGGAGCTGTTTTTT.

The chain uses TRBV3-1 and TRBJ2-7; a possible D gene is TRBD1 (5 bases). Germline CDR1 is LGHDT and CDR2 is YNNKEL (reference sequence). The CDR3 is 12 amino acids. Trimming pared 4 bases from V and 7 bases from J, leaving 11 bases between. The CDR3 region has the DNA TGTGCCAGCAGCCTCCTTGGACAAGAGCAGTACTTC. Its protein is CASSLLGQEQYF.

The chain has TRBV19 and TRBJ2-7, with 9 bases that match TRBD2. This CDR3 contains 17 residues. The trim removed 5 bases at V and 0 bases at J, leaving 11 bases unmatched. Germline V gene data show CDR1 as LNHDA and CDR2 as SQIVND (reference sequence). CDR3 protein: CASSPLAGSDSSYEQYF. The CDR3 DNA reads as TGTGCCAGTAGTCCTCTAGCGGGATCCGATAGCTCCTACGAGCAGTACTTC.

The rearrangement links TRBV28 to TRBJ2-1, with 8 positions matching TRBD2. The CDR3 consists of 13 residues. V trimming: 4 bases; J trimming: 13 bases; junction bases outside the gene matches: 9. Germline values: CDR1 MDHEN, CDR2 SYDVKM. The CDR3 sequence: CASSSRDSGVQFF. The CDR3 DNA reads TGTGCCAGCAGTTCACGGGATAGCGGGGTCCAGTTCTTC.

This chain connects TRBV7-8 to TRBJ1-5, with 11 bases that match TRBD1. With 6 bases clipped from V and 2 bases from J, the junction kept 3 bases outside the gene matches. This CDR3 contains 15 residues. Germline CDR1 reads SGHVS; CDR2 reads FQNEAQ. The CDR3 spells CASSWTGGGNQPQHF. In DNA form, the CDR3 reads TGTGCCAGCAGTTGGACAGGGGGCGGCAATCAGCCCCAGCATTTT.

This chain joins TRBV10-3 and TRBJ1-1; D gene unclear. CDR1 is ENHRY and CDR2 is SYGVKD in the germline V gene. CDR3 length equals 12 residues. Deletions cut 10 bases from V and 3 bases from J, with 12 bases between. The CDR3: CATTSKDTEAFF. The CDR3, as DNA: TGTGCCACCACCTCCAAGGACACTGAAGCTTTCTTT.

This sequence joins TRBV3-1 and TRBJ2-7; weak D call: TRBD2 (6 bases). Germline CDR1 is LGHDT and CDR2 is YNNKEL (reference sequence). Deletions cut 4 bases from V and 6 bases from J, with 16 bases between. This CDR3 region has 14 residues. This chain's CDR3 is CASSPRDGGREQYF. The CDR3 DNA sequence: TGTGCCAGCAGCCCCCGGGACGGGGGACGCGAGCAGTACTTC.

This rearrangement joins TRBV5-1 to TRBJ1-6; D unclear. Trimming shortened V by 5 bases and J by 4 bases, and 16 bases separated the two germline ends. The CDR3 runs to 16 residues. Germline loops: CDR1 SGHRS, CDR2 YFSETQ. Here the CDR3 reads CASRNPEEPYNSPLHF. As DNA, the CDR3 is TGCGCCAGCAGAAATCCCGAAGAACCTTATAATTCACCCCTCCACTTT.

The V gene is TRBV6-2 or TRBV6-3, the J gene TRBJ2-3; 7 bases map to TRBD2. The CDR3 length is 17 residues. V lost 4 bases and J lost 0; bases outside the gene matches: 10. Germline assignment: CDR1 MNHEY and CDR2 SVGEGT. CDR3 coding DNA: TGTGCCAGCAGTTGGTCCCCTAGCGGTTCTAGCACAGATACGCAGTATTTT. Its protein product is CASSWSPSGSSTDTQYF.

Only one count was recorded for this clonotype. The chain combines TRBV7-2 with TRBJ1-5, with D possibly TRBD1 on 5 matching bases. CDR1 is SGHTA, CDR2 FQGNSA, per germline. This CDR3 comprises 15 residues. Trimming cost V 6 bases and J 3 bases, with 15 bases left between them. The CDR3 sequence: CASSRGGGFNQPQHF. Written as DNA, the CDR3 is TGTGCCAGCAGTAGGGGCGGAGGTTTCAATCAGCCCCAGCATTTT. Filled out from reference TRBV7-2 and TRBJ1-5, the complete variable domain reads GAGVSQSPSNKVTEKGKDVELRCDPISGHTALYWYRQSLGQGLEFLIYFQGNSAPDKSGLPSDRFSAERTGGSVSTLTIQRTQQEDSAVYLCASSRGGGFNQPQHFGDGTRLSIL.

This chain links TRBV14 with TRBJ2-1; the match to TRBD2 covers 8 bases. V shed 4 bases, J shed 4 bases, and the junction held 9 bases outside the gene matches. CDR1 and CDR2 from the germline V gene are SGHDN and FVKESK. The CDR3 contains 16 residues. CDR3 nucleotide sequence: TGTGCCAGCAGCCCATTGGGGCGGGGGGTTTACAATGAGCAGTTCTTC. Amino acids: CASSPLGRGVYNEQFF.

This chain joins TRBV6-5 and TRBJ1-5, with TRBD1 as a possible D gene (5 bases). The ends were cut back, 0 bases at V and 8 bases at J, with 17 bases in the middle. This CDR3 comprises 16 residues. Looked up from germline, CDR1 is MNHEY and CDR2 is SVGAGI. In nucleotides, the CDR3 is TGTGCCAGCAGTTACTCGGGGGGGACGGCCAGTGAGCCCCAGCATTTT. Encoded protein: CASSYSGGTASEPQHF.

This clonotype has a single count. This rearrangement joins TRBV20-1 to TRBJ2-3; D might be TRBD1 or TRBD2, each matching 5 bases. The CDR3 is 12 amino acids. The germline CDR1 and CDR2 sequences are DFQATT and SNEGSKA (reference sequence). Between the trimmed V and J ends, which lost 4 bases and 5 bases, there was a span of 10 bases. The CDR3, as DNA: TGCAGTGCTACGGGGCCCCAAGATACGCAGTATTTT. Translation gives CSATGPQDTQYF.

The rearrangement links TRBV12-3 or TRBV12-4 to TRBJ2-7; TRBD2 matches at 9 bases. The CDR3 runs 14 residues. With 6 bases clipped from V and 2 bases from J, the junction kept 5 bases outside the gene matches. CDR3 in amino acids: CASRPSGATYEQYF. In nucleotides, the CDR3 is TGTGCCAGCAGACCTAGCGGGGCTACCTACGAGCAGTACTTC.

This chain links TRBV27 with TRBJ1-2; D uncertain. Germline V gives CDR1 MNHEY, CDR2 SMNVEV (reference sequence). The V end lost 0 bases, the J end lost 2 bases, and 10 bases lay between the germline ends. This CDR3 comprises 15 residues. CDR3 DNA sequence: TGTGCCAGCAGTTTATCGGGCCTCAGAAACTATGGCTACACCTTC. Amino acids: CASSLSGLRNYGYTF.

The V gene is TRBV20-1, the J gene TRBJ2-5, with 11 bases lining up with TRBD2. The CDR3 runs 13 residues. Germline loops: CDR1 DFQATT, CDR2 SNEGSKA (reference sequence). After removal of 6 bases from V and 5 bases from J, the junction contained 5 bases not matched to a gene. The CDR3 region is CSAPLAGVETQYF. As DNA, the CDR3 is TGCAGTGCGCCACTAGCGGGAGTGGAGACCCAGTACTTC.